The entry below gives a single T cell receptor beta chain sequence along with its context. MiXCR, run by TCRdb on the 5' RACE reads, gives a single entry per CDR3 protein. The sample has fewer than 400,000 distinct CDR3 sequences; roughly 14% are singletons. The data belong to a study of CD8 T cells in ankylosing spondylitis. Sequencing input: blood, either unsorted or a sorted T cell fraction (not recorded which). The sequence derives from a male donor with ankylosing spondylitis or in good health (not recorded which).

CDR3 sequence: CASSYFTTTYGYTF. The CDR3 DNA reads TGTGCCAGCAGTTACTTTACGACAACCTATGGCTACACCTTC. The chain carries TRBV6-5 and TRBJ1-2; D is ambiguous. CDR1 MNHEY and CDR2 SVGAGI come from the germline V gene. Trimming removed 1 base from V and 4 bases from J, with 10 bases in between. The CDR3 covers 14 residues.